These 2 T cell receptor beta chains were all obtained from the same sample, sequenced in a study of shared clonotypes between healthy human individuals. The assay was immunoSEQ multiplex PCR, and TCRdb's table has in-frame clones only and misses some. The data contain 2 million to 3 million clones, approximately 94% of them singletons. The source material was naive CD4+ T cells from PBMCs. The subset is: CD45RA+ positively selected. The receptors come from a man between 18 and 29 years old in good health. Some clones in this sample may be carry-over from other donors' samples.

CDR3 in amino acids: CAWSVSLGPNEKLFF. The CDR3 DNA sequence: TGTGCCTGGAGTGTAAGTCTGGGTCCTAATGAAAAACTGTTTTTT. J is TRBJ1-4 and V is TRBV30, with no clear D. The CDR3 extends over 15 amino acids. The germline gives CDR1 GTSNPN, CDR2 SVGIG (reference sequence). V was clipped by 0 bases and J by 3 bases, with 11 bases between them.

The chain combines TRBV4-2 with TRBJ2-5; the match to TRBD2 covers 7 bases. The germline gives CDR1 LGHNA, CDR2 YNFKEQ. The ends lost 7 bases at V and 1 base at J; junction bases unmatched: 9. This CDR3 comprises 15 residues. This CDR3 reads CASKRGGGPQETQYF. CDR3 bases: TGTGCCAGCAAGAGAGGCGGGGGTCCCCAAGAGACCCAGTACTTC.